This T cell receptor beta chain was retrieved from a study of vaccination effects on CD4 cells after COVID-19. With regard to this clone: Its antigen is as yet unknown. The sample has other DNA sequences that encode this CDR3 too.

The repertoire was sequenced with immunoSEQ multiplex PCR; TCRdb's copy has only in-frame clones and lacks some. Among more than 30,000 clones listed, about 69% were seen once. Germline lookup yields CDR1 SGHTA and CDR2 FQGNSA. The CDR3 loop spans 15 amino acids. Trimming removed 4 bases from V and 3 bases from J, with 13 bases in between. Before sequencing, viral peptide pools were used by the ViraFEST assay to expand antigen-specific CD4+ T cells. Once cultured for nine to ten days, the cells underwent separation to obtain CD4+ T cells. Vaccinated participants had no history of SARS-CoV-2 infection and tested negative for nucleocapsid antibodies.

This chain links TRBV7-2 with TRBJ2-1; D may be TRBD1 (6 bases). Sequenced material: CD4+ T cells from PBMCs cultured with HCoV-OC43 spike peptides, taken before COVID-19 vaccination. Subset here: HCoV-OC43 spike overlapping peptide pool stimulation. The source is a human donor who received a COVID-19 vaccine. The CDR3 DNA is TGTGCCAGCAGCTCGACCGGGACAAACTACAATGAGCAGTTCTTC. This sequence encodes CASSSTGTNYNEQFF. Variable domain in full (rest from reference TRBV7-2 and TRBJ2-1): GAGVSQSPSNKVTEKGKDVELRCDPISGHTALYWYRQSLGQGLEFLIYFQGNSAPDKSGLPSDRFSAERTGGSVSTLTIQRTQQEDSAVYLCASSSTGTNYNEQFFGPGTRLTVL.